This is a list of T cell receptor beta chains from one sample in a study of cytomegalovirus exposure and HLA in healthy donors. TCRdb's table, derived via immunoSEQ multiplex PCR, lists solely in-frame clones and lacks some. The sample carries about 110,000 clones, approximately 94% recorded once. The specimen sequenced was PBMCs. These receptors were taken from a woman aged 18-30 years in good health and CMV-seronegative. Each CDR3 is given with its conserved first and last residue. A D gene is named only where the DNA matches it firmly. The size field is filled for only some rows; it gives once, few, many or a size class.

D gene,clone size,J gene,V gene,CDR3 DNA,CDR3 protein
.,once,TRBJ2-1,TRBV7-2,TGTGCCAGCAGCTTAGCCGGGGGCAATGAGCAGTTCTTC,CASSLAGGNEQFF
.,once,TRBJ1-5,TRBV15,TGTGCCACCAGCAGAGTCGACAGGAAGAATCAGCCCCAGCATTTT,CATSRVDRKNQPQHF
.,.,TRBJ2-2,TRBV9,TGTGCCAGCAGCGTCTACGAGCGGACAGCCAACACCGGGGAGCTGTTTTTT,CASSVYERTANTGELFF
.,.,TRBJ1-5,TRBV25-1,TGTGCCAGCAGTGACTCAAGGGGGAGAGGACAGCCCCAGCATTTT,CASSDSRGRGQPQHF
TRBD1,.,TRBJ1-4,TRBV9,TGTGCCAGCAGCGTACTAGGGGGGCAGGGGGCTCCGGAAAAACTGTTTTTT,CASSVLGGQGAPEKLFF
.,.,TRBJ2-3,TRBV2,TGTGCCAGCAACACCATCCGACGGGGGAGCACAGATACGCAGTATTTT,CASNTIRRGSTDTQYF
.,.,TRBJ1-1,TRBV7-8,TGTGCCAGCAGCTTAGGACAGATTGAAGCTTTCTTT,CASSLGQIEAFF
TRBD1,.,TRBJ1-4,TRBV18,TGTGCCAGCTCACCATTAGGGACAGGGGGAGCAACTAATGAAAAACTGTTTTTT,CASSPLGTGGATNEKLFF
TRBD1,few,TRBJ2-7,TRBV6-1,TGTGCCAGCAGCCACAGGGGATACGAGCAGTACTTC,CASSHRGYEQYF
TRBD1,.,TRBJ1-1,TRBV18,TGTGCCAGCTCACCAACAGGGGCGAGCACTGAAGCTTTCTTT,CASSPTGASTEAFF
TRBD2,.,TRBJ2-1,TRBV29-1,TGCAGCGTTGAAGGGCGCGGGGGGGTCTACAATGAGCAGTTCTTC,CSVEGRGGVYNEQFF
TRBD1,once,TRBJ1-5,TRBV4-1,TGCGCCAGCAGCCCGCAGACAGGGATTGGTAATCAGCCCCAGCATTTT,CASSPQTGIGNQPQHF
TRBD1,.,TRBJ2-7,TRBV27,TGTGCCAGCAGTTTATCGGGGGACAGAGCCGAGCAGTACTTC,CASSLSGDRAEQYF
TRBD1,.,TRBJ1-1,TRBV9,TGTGCCAGCAGCAAGGAACCTATTCAGGGGGGGAACACTGAAGCTTTCTTT,CASSKEPIQGGNTEAFF
TRBD1,.,TRBJ1-6,TRBV5-1,TGCGCCAGCAGCTTGGGTACAGGGGCCTCACCCCTCCACTTT,CASSLGTGASPLHF
TRBD1,.,TRBJ2-2,TRBV14,TGTGCCAGCAGCCAAGATCCTTACAGGGGGCGCACCGGGGAGCTGTTTTTT,CASSQDPYRGRTGELFF
.,.,TRBJ2-3,TRBV4-1,TGCGCCAGCACCATCACGTTCGGAGGTCCTAGCACAGATACGCAGTATTTT,CASTITFGGPSTDTQYF
.,.,TRBJ2-1,TRBV6-4,TGTGCCAGCAGTGAGCCAAGCCAGCGTAGCTCCTACAATGAGCAGTTCTTC,CASSEPSQRSSYNEQFF
.,.,TRBJ1-2,TRBV28,TGTGCCAGCACCCAACCCTCGCAGGGTAAAGGCTACACCTTC,CASTQPSQGKGYTF
TRBD1,.,TRBJ1-3,TRBV6-1,TGTGCCAGCAGCTACGACAGGGCCGGAAACACCATATATTTT,CASSYDRAGNTIYF
.,.,TRBJ2-3,TRBV5-4,TGTGCCAGCAGCACCACTAGCACAGATACGCAGTATTTT,CASSTTSTDTQYF
.,few,TRBJ2-1,TRBV25-1,TGTGCCAGCACCCCCGGGTCGAGGGCACGCTCGCAGTTCTTC,CASTPGSRARSQFF
.,.,TRBJ1-2,TRBV28,TGTGCCAGCGGACATTATGGCTACACCTTC,CASGHYGYTF
TRBD1,.,TRBJ1-2,TRBV5-1,TGCGCCAGCAGCTTGGCCTGGGACAGGGATGGCTACACCTTC,CASSLAWDRDGYTF
TRBD2,.,TRBJ2-7,TRBV18,TGTGCCAGCTCACCCGCATGGGGGACTATGTCCTACGAGCAGTACTTC,CASSPAWGTMSYEQYF
.,few,TRBJ1-4,TRBV30,TGTGCCTGGAGTTTGGGGCTGGATGAAAAACTGTTTTTT,CAWSLGLDEKLFF
.,.,TRBJ2-6,TRBV27,TGTGCCAGCAGCCCCAGACGGGGCTCTGGGGCCAACGTCCTGACTTTC,CASSPRRGSGANVLTF